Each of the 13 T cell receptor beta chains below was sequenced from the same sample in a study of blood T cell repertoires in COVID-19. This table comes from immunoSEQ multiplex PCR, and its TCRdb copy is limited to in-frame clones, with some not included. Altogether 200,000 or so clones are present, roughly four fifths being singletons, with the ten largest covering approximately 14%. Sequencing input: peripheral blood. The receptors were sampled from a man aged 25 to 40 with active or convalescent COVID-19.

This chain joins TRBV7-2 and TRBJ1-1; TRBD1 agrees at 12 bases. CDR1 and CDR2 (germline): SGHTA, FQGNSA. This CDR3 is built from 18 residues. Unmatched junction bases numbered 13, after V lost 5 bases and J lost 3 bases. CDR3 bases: TGTGCCAGCAGCAGGAACCCGGGACAGGGGGCGAAGGACACTGAAGCTTTCTTT. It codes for CASSRNPGQGAKDTEAFF.

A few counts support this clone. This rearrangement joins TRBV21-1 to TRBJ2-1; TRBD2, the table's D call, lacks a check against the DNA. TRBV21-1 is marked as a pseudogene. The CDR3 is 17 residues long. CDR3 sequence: CASSKEGRMRTYNEQFF. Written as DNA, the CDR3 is TGTGCCAGCAGCAAGGAGGGACGGATGCGTACCTACAATGAGCAGTTCTTC.

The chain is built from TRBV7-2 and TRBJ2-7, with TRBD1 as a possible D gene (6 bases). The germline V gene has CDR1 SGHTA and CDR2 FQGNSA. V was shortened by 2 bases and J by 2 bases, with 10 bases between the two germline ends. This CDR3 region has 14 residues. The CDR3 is CASSLYPGAYEQYF. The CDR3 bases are TGTGCCAGCAGCTTATATCCAGGGGCCTACGAGCAGTACTTC.

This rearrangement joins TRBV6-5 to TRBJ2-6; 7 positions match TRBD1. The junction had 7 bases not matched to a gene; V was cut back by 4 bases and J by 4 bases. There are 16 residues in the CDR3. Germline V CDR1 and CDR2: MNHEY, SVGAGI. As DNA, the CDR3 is TGTGCCAGCAGTTCCAGGGACAGCTTCGGGGCCAACGTCCTGACTTTC. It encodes CASSSRDSFGANVLTF.

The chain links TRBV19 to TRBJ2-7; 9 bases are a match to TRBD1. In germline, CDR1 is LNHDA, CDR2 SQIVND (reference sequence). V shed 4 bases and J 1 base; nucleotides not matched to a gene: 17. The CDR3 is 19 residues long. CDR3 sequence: CASSNLVGQGKGRSYEQYF. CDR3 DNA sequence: TGTGCCAGTAGTAATCTGGTTGGACAGGGGAAGGGACGGTCCTACGAGCAGTACTTC.

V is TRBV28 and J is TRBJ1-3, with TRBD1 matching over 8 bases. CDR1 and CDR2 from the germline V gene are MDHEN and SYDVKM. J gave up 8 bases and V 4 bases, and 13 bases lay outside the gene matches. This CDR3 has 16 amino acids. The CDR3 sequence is CASSSRTGQSGHTIYF. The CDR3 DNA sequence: TGTGCCAGCAGTTCCCGGACAGGGCAGTCAGGACACACCATATATTTT.

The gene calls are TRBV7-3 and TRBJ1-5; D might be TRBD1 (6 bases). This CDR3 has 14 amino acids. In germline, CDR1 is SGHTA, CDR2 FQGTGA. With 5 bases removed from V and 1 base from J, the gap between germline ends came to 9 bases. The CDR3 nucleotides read TGTGCCAGCAGCCCCCAGGGGAGCAATCAGCCCCAGCATTTT. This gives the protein CASSPQGSNQPQHF.

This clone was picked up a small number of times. The CDR3 loop is CASFPPFTTSGKETQYF. In DNA form, the CDR3 reads TGCGCCAGCTTCCCCCCCTTTACGACTAGCGGGAAAGAGACCCAGTACTTC. The chain links TRBV5-1 to TRBJ2-5; 11 nucleotides align to TRBD2. Unmatched junction bases numbered 14, after V lost 7 bases and J lost 3 bases. The length of the CDR3 is 17 residues. From germline, CDR1 is SGHRS and CDR2 YFSETQ.

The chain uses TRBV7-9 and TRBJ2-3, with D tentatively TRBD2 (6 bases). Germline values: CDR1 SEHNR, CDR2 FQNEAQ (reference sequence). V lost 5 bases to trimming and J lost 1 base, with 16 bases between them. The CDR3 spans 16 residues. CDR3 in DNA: TGTGCCAGCAGCCCGGGACTTTTAGGGGGCACAGATACGCAGTATTTT. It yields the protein CASSPGLLGGTDTQYF.

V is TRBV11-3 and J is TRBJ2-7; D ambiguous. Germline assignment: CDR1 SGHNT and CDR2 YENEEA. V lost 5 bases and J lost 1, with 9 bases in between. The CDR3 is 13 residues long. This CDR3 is CASSPGRSYEQYF. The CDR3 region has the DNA TGTGCCAGCAGCCCGGGTCGTTCCTACGAGCAGTACTTC.

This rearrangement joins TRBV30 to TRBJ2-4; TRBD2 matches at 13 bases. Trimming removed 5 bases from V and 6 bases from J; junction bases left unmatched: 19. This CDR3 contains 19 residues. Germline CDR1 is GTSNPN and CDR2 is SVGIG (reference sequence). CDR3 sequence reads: CAWRQGQQWTSGSINIQYF. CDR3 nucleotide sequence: TGTGCCTGGCGCCAAGGACAGCAATGGACTAGCGGGAGCATAAACATTCAGTACTTC.

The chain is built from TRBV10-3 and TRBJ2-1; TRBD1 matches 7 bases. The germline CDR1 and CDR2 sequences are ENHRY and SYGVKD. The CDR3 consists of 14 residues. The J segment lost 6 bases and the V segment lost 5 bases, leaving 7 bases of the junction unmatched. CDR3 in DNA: TGTGCCATCAGTCCCGTACAGGGGACCAATGAGCAGTTCTTC. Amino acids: CAISPVQGTNEQFF.

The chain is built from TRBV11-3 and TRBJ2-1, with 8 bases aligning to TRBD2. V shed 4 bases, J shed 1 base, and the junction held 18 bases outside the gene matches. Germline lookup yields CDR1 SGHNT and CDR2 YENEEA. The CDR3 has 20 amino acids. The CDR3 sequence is CASSWGSSLGTRKSYNEQFF. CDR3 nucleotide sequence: TGTGCCAGCAGCTGGGGGAGTTCGCTCGGGACTAGAAAATCCTACAATGAGCAGTTCTTC.